This TCR beta chain was profiled in a study of OX40 agonist ivuxolimab in advanced cancers. Study-wide findings and caveats: Clonal expansion was among the lowest in partial responders at 0.1-3.0 mg/kg, especially CD8+.

This clone was seen more than once but under ten times. The antigen is not known. Autoimmune disease history or systemic immunosuppression barred patients. The table came from immunoSEQ multiplex PCR; TCRdb's copy has only in-frame clones and leaves some out. The sample holds tens of thousands of clones; about 88% are singletons and the top ten take 0.25% to 0.3%. There are 16 residues in the CDR3. The V end was cut by 0 bases, the J end by 7 bases, with 17 bases between. CDR1 and CDR2 (germline): ENHRY, SYGVKD. V is TRBV10-3 and J is TRBJ2-3, with D possibly being TRBD2 (6 bases). Sequenced here: CD4+ or CD8+ T cells sorted from blood, sampled in a trial of the OX40 agonist ivuxolimab. The source is an adult with an advanced solid tumor such as melanoma, head and neck, liver or kidney cancer. CDR3 region: CAISESRDAPRNTQYF. The DNA of the CDR3 is TGTGCCATCAGTGAGTCGCGGGACGCGCCTAGGAATACGCAGTATTTT.